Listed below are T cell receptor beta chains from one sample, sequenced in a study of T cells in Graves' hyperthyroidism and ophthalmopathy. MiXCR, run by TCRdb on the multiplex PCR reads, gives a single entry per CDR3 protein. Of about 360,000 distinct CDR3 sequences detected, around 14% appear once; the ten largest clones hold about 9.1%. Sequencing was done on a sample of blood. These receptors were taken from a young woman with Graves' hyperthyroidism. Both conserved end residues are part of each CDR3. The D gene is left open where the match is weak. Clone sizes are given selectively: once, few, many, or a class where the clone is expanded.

TGCGCCAGCAGAACCCAGGAGATGTGGACTGAAGCTTTCTTT	CASRTQEMWTEAFF	NA	TRBV10-2	many	TRBJ1-1
TGTGCCAGCAGCTCAGCGGGAGGGCCGTTGGAGCAGTTCTTC	CASSSAGGPLEQFF	TRBD2	TRBV7-2	many	TRBJ2-1
TGCGCCAGCAGCCAACAGGTCTTCTCTGGAAACACCATATATTTT	CASSQQVFSGNTIYF	NA	TRBV4-1	few	TRBJ1-3
TGTGCCAGCAGCTTAGTCCGGGGGAGCTCCTACAATGAGCAGTTCTTC	CASSLVRGSSYNEQFF	NA	TRBV7-2	many	TRBJ2-1
TGTGCCAGCAGCTTCGTGGGGGACTCCTCTTCTGAGCAGTACTTC	CASSFVGDSSSEQYF	NA	TRBV7-2	many	TRBJ2-7
TGTGCCAGCAGTGGGGCGGGACAGGGGAAAGAGACCCAGTACTTC	CASSGAGQGKETQYF	TRBD1	TRBV6-2/TRBV6-3	many	TRBJ2-5
TGTGCCAGCAGTTTATTCCAGGGAAGCTCCTACGAGCAGTACTTC	CASSLFQGSSYEQYF	NA	TRBV28	many	TRBJ2-7
TGTGCCAGCAGCCCATCTGCAGGGTCTGGAAACACCATATATTTT	CASSPSAGSGNTIYF	NA	TRBV12-3/TRBV12-4	NA	TRBJ1-3
TGCGCCAGCAGCCAAGACAGGGATAGCAATCAGCCCCAGCATTTT	CASSQDRDSNQPQHF	NA	TRBV4-1	few	TRBJ1-5
TGTGCCATCAGTGAGGGATATGGCAGGGCCGCAAAAAACATTCAGTACTTC	CAISEGYGRAAKNIQYF	NA	TRBV10-3	many	TRBJ2-4
TGTGCCAACACCCCCCCCCCGACTAGCGGGACAGAGACCCAGTGCTTC	CANTPPPTSGTETQCF	TRBD2	TRBV27	NA	TRBJ2-5
TGTGCCAGCAGTTACCTCGGTGGTAGGGTACATGAGCAGTTCTTC	CASSYLGGRVHEQFF	NA	TRBV12-3/TRBV12-4	many	TRBJ2-1
TGCAGTGCTGCAAACCGGGACAGGGGCTCTGGGGCCAACGTCCTGACTTTC	CSAANRDRGSGANVLTF	TRBD1	TRBV20-1	many	TRBJ2-6
TGTGCCAGCAGTTACTCGGCTAGCGGGGGTTCCCAAGAGACCCAGTACTTC	CASSYSASGGSQETQYF	TRBD2	TRBV6-5	NA	TRBJ2-5
TGCGCCAGCAAACCGGGAGAAGCGGGTTCCTACGAGCAGTACTTC	CASKPGEAGSYEQYF	NA	TRBV5-1	many	TRBJ2-7
TGTGCCAGCACCGGTCTAGGTTTTCCTAGCAATCAGCCCCAGCATTTT	CASTGLGFPSNQPQHF	NA	TRBV6-1	many	TRBJ1-5
TGTGCCAGCAGTTACGCCCGACTAGCGGGACTCATCTACGAGCAGTACTTC	CASSYARLAGLIYEQYF	TRBD2	TRBV6-2/TRBV6-3	many	TRBJ2-7
TGTGCCACCAGTGTGCGCGGGAGGGGGGGAGAGACCCAGTACTTC	CATSVRGRGGETQYF	TRBD2	TRBV24-1	many	TRBJ2-5
TGTGCCACCTGCCAGGTGCCGGGGGATGAGCAGTTCTTC	CATCQVPGDEQFF	NA	TRBV7-3	many	TRBJ2-1
TGTGCCTGGAGAGCCCTAGGGGGGGAAAAACTGTTTTTT	CAWRALGGEKLFF	NA	TRBV30	many	TRBJ1-4
TGTGCCAGTGGGAGGGGACTAGCGGGACTCAAAACCTACGAGCAGTACTTC	CASGRGLAGLKTYEQYF	TRBD2	TRBV7-8	NA	TRBJ2-7
TGCAGCGTTGTGCCTGCTCAAGCCGAAGCTTTCTTT	CSVVPAQAEAFF	NA	TRBV29-1	many	TRBJ1-1
TGTGCCAGCAGCCCTGGAACAGCAGATGAGCAGTTCTTC	CASSPGTADEQFF	NA	TRBV11-3	many	TRBJ2-1
TGCAGTGCTAGAGATTGGTACGACAGGGGGGGCACAGATACGCAGTATTTT	CSARDWYDRGGTDTQYF	TRBD1	TRBV20-1	many	TRBJ2-3
TGTGCCAGCAGTCCCGCCCATTTCTCCTCTGGGGCCAACGTCCTGACTTTC	CASSPAHFSSGANVLTF	NA	TRBV12-3/TRBV12-4	many	TRBJ2-6
TGTGCCAGCAGCCAAGTACTAGCGGGAGAAACAGAGACCCAGTACTTC	CASSQVLAGETETQYF	TRBD2	TRBV14	NA	TRBJ2-5
TGTGCCAGCAGTTTGGGACGAGCAAATGAGCAGTTCTTC	CASSLGRANEQFF	NA	TRBV27	many	TRBJ2-1
TGTGCCAGCAGCTTTTTGGACTTCATCACAGATACGCAGTATTTT	CASSFLDFITDTQYF	NA	TRBV7-9	many	TRBJ2-3
TGTGCCATCAGAAGCCTAGTTCTAGGCGGGGAGCTGTTTTTT	CAIRSLVLGGELFF	NA	TRBV10-3	many	TRBJ2-2
TGCGCCAGCAGGCCTTCTGTCGGGACTGCCTTATCCTACAATGAGCAGTTCTTC	CASRPSVGTALSYNEQFF	NA	TRBV5-1	many	TRBJ2-1